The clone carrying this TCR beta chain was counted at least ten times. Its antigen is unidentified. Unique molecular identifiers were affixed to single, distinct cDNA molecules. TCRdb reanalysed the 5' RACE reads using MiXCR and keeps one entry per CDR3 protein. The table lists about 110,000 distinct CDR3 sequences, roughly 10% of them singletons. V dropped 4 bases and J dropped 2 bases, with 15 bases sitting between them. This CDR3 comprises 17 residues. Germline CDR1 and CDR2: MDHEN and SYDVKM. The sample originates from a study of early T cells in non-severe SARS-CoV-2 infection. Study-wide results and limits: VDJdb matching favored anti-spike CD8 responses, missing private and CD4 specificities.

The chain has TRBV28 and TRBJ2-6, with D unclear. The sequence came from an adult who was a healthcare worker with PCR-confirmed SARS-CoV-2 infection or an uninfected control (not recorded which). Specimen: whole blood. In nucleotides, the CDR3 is TGTGCCAGCAGTTCCCGACACGACCGCACTGGGGCCAACGTCCTGACTTTC. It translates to CASSSRHDRTGANVLTF.